This T cell receptor beta chain was recorded in a study of Ad26.COV2.S vaccination and SARS-CoV-2 variants. About the study: The donor was enrolled in the Ad26.COV2.S arm of the COV1001 trial.

Documented treatment: 15 to 20 received Ad26.COV2.S at low or high dose, single or two shots; about 5 received placebo; per-sample allocation not given. At day 63 after the first vaccine or placebo injection, samples were drawn. Study outcomes and limitations: Similar non-spike TCR breadth was observed in recipients of vaccine and of placebo. Vaccine recipients surpassed placebo recipients in spike-specific TCR breadth. In TCR breadth and depth analyses, total T cell responses may have been underestimated.

Details on this clone: Its specificity is not known.

Trimming stripped 5 bases from V and 8 bases from J, with 15 bases between. There are 13 residues in the CDR3. Per germline, CDR1 LNHDA and CDR2 SQIVND (reference sequence). Profiled with immunoSEQ multiplex PCR; TCRdb holds only in-frame clones, not every one. The sample carries some 340,000 clones, roughly 84% recorded once. The chain links TRBV19 to TRBJ1-2; D ambiguous. The source material was peripheral blood, sampled in a trial of Ad26.COV2.S vaccine versus placebo. The receptor was isolated from a person between 18 and 65 years old who received the Ad26.COV2.S COVID-19 vaccine or a placebo. Here the CDR3 DNA reads TGTGCCAGTAGTGCCACCTCGTATCGAGGCTACACCTTC. This codes for CASSATSYRGYTF.